The rows below give T cell receptor beta chains drawn from one sample of a study of blood T cells in healthy people across ages. Each CDR3 protein gets one entry after TCRdb re-called the 5' RACE reads with MiXCR. This table has some 930,000 distinct CDR3 sequences, almost 30% appearing once. These data were also reused for a study on T cells of mothers and their children.

Sequenced input: blood. These receptors were obtained from a woman aged 40 to 49 in good health. The CDR3 runs from the conserved cysteine through the conserved F or W. D genes are given only for firm matches. Not every row has a clone size; where given, it reads once, few, many or a size class.

v_call: TRBV18
j_call: TRBJ2-7
clone_size: many
d_call: TRBD1
cdr3_aa: CASSVDRGRLYEQYF
cdr3_nt: TGTGCCAGCTCAGTGGACAGGGGGCGTCTCTACGAGCAGTACTTC

v_call: TRBV4-1
j_call: TRBJ1-2
clone_size: few
d_call: TRBD1
cdr3_aa: CASSQDRGLIGYTF
cdr3_nt: TGCGCCAGCAGCCAAGACAGGGGGCTTATCGGCTACACCTTC

v_call: TRBV28
j_call: TRBJ2-7
clone_size: many
d_call: NA
cdr3_aa: CASSFRGLISYEQYF
cdr3_nt: TGTGCCAGCAGTTTTAGAGGACTGATCTCCTACGAGCAGTACTTC

v_call: TRBV4-1
j_call: TRBJ2-1
clone_size: once
d_call: NA
cdr3_aa: CASSQDGTTPKQFF
cdr3_nt: TGCGCCAGCAGCCAAGACGGGACCACCCCTAAGCAGTTCTTC

v_call: TRBV27
j_call: TRBJ1-1
clone_size: many
d_call: TRBD1
cdr3_aa: CASSWDRGTTEAFF
cdr3_nt: TGTGCCAGCAGTTGGGACAGGGGGACCACTGAAGCTTTCTTT

v_call: TRBV11-2
j_call: TRBJ2-7
clone_size: NA
d_call: NA
cdr3_aa: CASSPLASSSYEQYF
cdr3_nt: TGTGCCAGCAGCCCTCTGGCATCGTCCTCCTACGAGCAGTACTTC

v_call: TRBV5-1
j_call: TRBJ2-7
clone_size: once
d_call: TRBD1
cdr3_aa: CASSLGDSYYERYF
cdr3_nt: TGCGCCAGCAGCTTGGGGGACAGTTACTACGAGCGGTACTTC

v_call: TRBV6-5
j_call: TRBJ1-4
clone_size: NA
d_call: NA
cdr3_aa: CASSYSQLSKKLFF
cdr3_nt: TGTGCCAGCAGTTACTCACAGCTAAGCAAAAAACTGTTTTTT

v_call: TRBV28
j_call: TRBJ1-2
clone_size: NA
d_call: TRBD1
cdr3_aa: CASSLWGSGRGNGYTF
cdr3_nt: TGTGCCAGCAGTTTATGGGGATCGGGCAGGGGGAATGGCTACACCTTC

v_call: TRBV21-1
j_call: TRBJ2-4
clone_size: few
d_call: NA
cdr3_aa: CASSKCGTVRSGYKNIQYF
cdr3_nt: TGTGCCAGCAGCAAATGTGGGACGGTGCGTAGCGGATACAAAAACATTCAGTACTTC

v_call: TRBV2
j_call: TRBJ2-3
clone_size: few
d_call: TRBD2
cdr3_aa: CASSSGASGDTQYF
cdr3_nt: TGTGCCAGCAGCTCCGGGGCTAGCGGAGATACGCAGTATTTT

v_call: TRBV20-1
j_call: TRBJ2-7
clone_size: NA
d_call: TRBD1
cdr3_aa: CSALDRETYEQYF
cdr3_nt: TGCAGTGCTTTGGACAGGGAGACCTACGAGCAGTACTTC

v_call: TRBV29-1
j_call: TRBJ2-6
clone_size: NA
d_call: NA
cdr3_aa: CNVGRVGTNVLTF
cdr3_nt: TGCAACGTTGGTAGGGTTGGGACCAACGTCCTGACTTTC

v_call: TRBV20-1
j_call: TRBJ1-2
clone_size: few
d_call: TRBD1
cdr3_aa: CSARTGGTGGYTF
cdr3_nt: TGCAGTGCTAGAACAGGGGGAACTGGGGGCTACACCTTC

v_call: TRBV6-1
j_call: TRBJ1-1
clone_size: NA
d_call: TRBD1
cdr3_aa: CASSGRDSDWNTEAFF
cdr3_nt: TGTGCCAGCAGTGGACGGGACAGCGACTGGAACACTGAAGCTTTCTTT

v_call: TRBV6-5
j_call: TRBJ2-4
clone_size: NA
d_call: TRBD2
cdr3_aa: CASSYSGGNEQYF
cdr3_nt: TGTGCCAGCAGTTACTCGGGGGGGAATGAGCAGTACTTC

v_call: TRBV7-9
j_call: TRBJ1-1
clone_size: NA
d_call: NA
cdr3_aa: CASSLKDSRTEAFF
cdr3_nt: TGTGCCAGCAGCTTAAAAGACAGTAGGACTGAAGCTTTCTTT

v_call: TRBV3-1
j_call: TRBJ2-3
clone_size: NA
d_call: TRBD2
cdr3_aa: CASSPFQTSGGNTQYF
cdr3_nt: TGTGCCAGCAGCCCCTTCCAGACTAGCGGGGGCAATACGCAGTATTTT

v_call: TRBV15
j_call: TRBJ1-2
clone_size: NA
d_call: TRBD1
cdr3_aa: CATSSGQGANYGYTF
cdr3_nt: TGTGCCACCAGCAGCGGACAGGGGGCTAACTATGGCTACACCTTC

v_call: TRBV7-2
j_call: TRBJ2-1
clone_size: few
d_call: NA
cdr3_aa: CASSLGARGRETQFF
cdr3_nt: TGTGCCAGCAGCTTAGGAGCCAGGGGGAGGGAGACCCAGTTCTTC

v_call: TRBV9
j_call: TRBJ1-5
clone_size: once
d_call: NA
cdr3_aa: CASSVGVGNQPQHF
cdr3_nt: TGTGCCAGCAGCGTGGGGGTCGGCAATCAGCCCCAGCATTTT

v_call: TRBV28
j_call: TRBJ2-1
clone_size: NA
d_call: TRBD1
cdr3_aa: CASRGTGRYNEQFF
cdr3_nt: TGTGCCAGCAGAGGGACAGGACGATACAATGAGCAGTTCTTC

v_call: TRBV28
j_call: TRBJ2-5
clone_size: NA
d_call: TRBD1
cdr3_aa: CASSIRQGRGETQYF
cdr3_nt: TGTGCCAGCAGTATTCGACAGGGGAGAGGGGAGACCCAGTACTTC

v_call: TRBV20-1
j_call: TRBJ2-1
clone_size: NA
d_call: NA
cdr3_aa: CSARDLAGRETQFF
cdr3_nt: TGCAGTGCTAGAGATCTTGCGGGGCGCGAGACCCAGTTCTTC

v_call: TRBV20-1
j_call: TRBJ1-6
clone_size: few
d_call: NA
cdr3_aa: CSARDVGNSPLHF
cdr3_nt: TGCAGTGCTAGAGATGTGGGGAATTCACCCCTCCACTTT

v_call: TRBV5-6
j_call: TRBJ2-5
clone_size: few
d_call: TRBD1
cdr3_aa: CASSLGTGTGFETLYF
cdr3_nt: TGTGCCAGCAGCTTGGGAACCGGGACAGGGTTCGAGACCCTGTACTTC

v_call: TRBV10-3
j_call: TRBJ2-5
clone_size: many
d_call: TRBD1
cdr3_aa: CAISPTGGEETQYF
cdr3_nt: TGTGCCATCAGTCCGACAGGGGGCGAAGAGACCCAGTACTTC

v_call: TRBV18
j_call: TRBJ1-1
clone_size: few
d_call: NA
cdr3_aa: CASSRDEGNTEAFF
cdr3_nt: TGTGCCAGCTCCCGCGATGAGGGGAACACTGAAGCTTTCTTT